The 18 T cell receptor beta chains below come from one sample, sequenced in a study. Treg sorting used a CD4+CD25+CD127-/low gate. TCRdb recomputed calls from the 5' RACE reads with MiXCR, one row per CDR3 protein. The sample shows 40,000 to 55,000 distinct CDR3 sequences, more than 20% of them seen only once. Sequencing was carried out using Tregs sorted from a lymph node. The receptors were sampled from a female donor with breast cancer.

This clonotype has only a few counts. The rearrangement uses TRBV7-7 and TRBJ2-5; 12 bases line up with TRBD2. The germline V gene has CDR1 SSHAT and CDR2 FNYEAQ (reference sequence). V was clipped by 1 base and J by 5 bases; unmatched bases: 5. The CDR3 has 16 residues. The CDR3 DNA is TGTGCCAGCAGCTTAGGGACTAGCGGGATCCGTGAGACCCAGTACTTC. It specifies CASSLGTSGIRETQYF.

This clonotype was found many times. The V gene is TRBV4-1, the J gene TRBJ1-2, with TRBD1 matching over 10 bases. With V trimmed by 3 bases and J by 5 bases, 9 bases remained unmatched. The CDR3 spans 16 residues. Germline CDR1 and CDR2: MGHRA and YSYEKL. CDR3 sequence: CASSHLGDRGFYGYTF. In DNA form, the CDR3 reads TGCGCCAGCAGCCATCTGGGGGACAGGGGATTTTATGGCTACACCTTC.

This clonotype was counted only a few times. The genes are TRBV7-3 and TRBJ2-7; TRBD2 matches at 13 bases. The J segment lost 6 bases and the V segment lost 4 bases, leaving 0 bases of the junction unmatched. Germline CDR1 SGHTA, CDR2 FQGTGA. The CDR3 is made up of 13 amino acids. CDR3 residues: CASSWTSGSEQYF. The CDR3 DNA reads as TGTGCCAGCAGCTGGACTAGCGGGAGCGAGCAGTACTTC. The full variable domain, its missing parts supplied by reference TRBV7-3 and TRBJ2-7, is GAGVSQTPSNKVTEKGKYVELRCDPISGHTALYWYRQSLGQGPEFLIYFQGTGAADDSGLPNDRFFAVRPEGSVSTLKIQRTERGDSAVYLCASSWTSGSEQYFGPGTRLTVT.

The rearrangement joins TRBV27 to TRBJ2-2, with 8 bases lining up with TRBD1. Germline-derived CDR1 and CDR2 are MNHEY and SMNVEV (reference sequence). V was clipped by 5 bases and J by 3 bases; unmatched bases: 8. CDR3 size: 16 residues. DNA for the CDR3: TGTGCCAGCAGTAAACAGGGGGTCGGGGACACCGGGGAGCTGTTTTTT. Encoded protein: CASSKQGVGDTGELFF.

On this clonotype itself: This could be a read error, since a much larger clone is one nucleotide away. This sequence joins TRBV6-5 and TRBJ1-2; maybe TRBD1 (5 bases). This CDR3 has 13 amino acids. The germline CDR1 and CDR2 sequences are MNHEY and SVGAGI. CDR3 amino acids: CASGYGGGYGYTF. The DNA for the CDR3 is TGTGCCAGCGGTTATGGGGGGGGCTATGGCTACACCTTC.

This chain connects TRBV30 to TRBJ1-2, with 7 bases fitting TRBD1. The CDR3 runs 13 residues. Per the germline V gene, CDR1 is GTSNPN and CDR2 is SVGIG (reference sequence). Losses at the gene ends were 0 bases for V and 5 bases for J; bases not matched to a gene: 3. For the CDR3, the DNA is TGTGCCTGGAGTGTGGCACAGGGGTATGGCTACACCTTC. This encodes CAWSVAQGYGYTF.

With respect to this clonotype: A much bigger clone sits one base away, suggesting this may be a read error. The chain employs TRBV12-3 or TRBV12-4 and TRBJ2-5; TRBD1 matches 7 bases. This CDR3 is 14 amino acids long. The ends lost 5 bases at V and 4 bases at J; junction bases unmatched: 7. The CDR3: CASSPRGMSETQYF. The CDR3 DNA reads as TGTGCCAGCAGTCCCAGGGGGATGTCAGAGACCCAGTACTTC.

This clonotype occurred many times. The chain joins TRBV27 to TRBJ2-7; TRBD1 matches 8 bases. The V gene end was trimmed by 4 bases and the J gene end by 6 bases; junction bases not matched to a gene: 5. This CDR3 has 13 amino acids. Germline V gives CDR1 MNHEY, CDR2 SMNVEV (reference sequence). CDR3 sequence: CASSSRTGIEQYF. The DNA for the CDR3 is TGTGCCAGCAGTTCCCGGACAGGGATCGAGCAGTACTTC.

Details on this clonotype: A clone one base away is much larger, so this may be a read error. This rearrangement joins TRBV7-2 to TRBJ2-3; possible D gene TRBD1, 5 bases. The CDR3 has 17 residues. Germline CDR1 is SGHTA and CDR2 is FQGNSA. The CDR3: CASSRTPGKSGTDTQCF. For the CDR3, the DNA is TGTGCCAGCAGCCGTACCCCAGGGAAGTCGGGCACAGATACGCAGTGTTTT.

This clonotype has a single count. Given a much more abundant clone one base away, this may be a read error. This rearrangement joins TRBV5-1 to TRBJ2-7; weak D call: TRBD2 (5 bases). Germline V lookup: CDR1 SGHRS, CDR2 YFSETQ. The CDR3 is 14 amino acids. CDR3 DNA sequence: TGCACCAGCAGCCTTATGTCGGGGTCCTACGAGCAGTACTTC. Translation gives CTSSLMSGSYEQYF.

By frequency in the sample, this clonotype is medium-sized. Here the CDR3 reads CASSPRGTSNNEQFF. CDR3 DNA sequence: TGTGCCAGCAGCCCGCGAGGGACATCTAACAATGAGCAGTTCTTC. The chain couples TRBV9 to TRBJ2-1; tentative D call: TRBD1 (6 bases). Trimming removed 4 bases from V and 5 bases from J, with 16 bases in between. The CDR3 is 15 residues long. Germline V gene sequence: CDR1 SGDLS, CDR2 YYNGEE.

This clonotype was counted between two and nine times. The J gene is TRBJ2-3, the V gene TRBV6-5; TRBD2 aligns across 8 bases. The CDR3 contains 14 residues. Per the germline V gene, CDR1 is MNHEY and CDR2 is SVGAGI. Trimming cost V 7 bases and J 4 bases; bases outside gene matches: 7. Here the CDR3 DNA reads TGTGCCAGCAAAATCCAGCGGGAGTCAGATACGCAGTATTTT. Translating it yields CASKIQRESDTQYF.

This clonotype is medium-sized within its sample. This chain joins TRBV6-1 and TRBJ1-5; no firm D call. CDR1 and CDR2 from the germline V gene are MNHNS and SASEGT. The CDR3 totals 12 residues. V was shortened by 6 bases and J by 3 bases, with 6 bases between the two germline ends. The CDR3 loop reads CASRGDNQPQHF. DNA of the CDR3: TGTGCCAGCAGAGGTGACAATCAGCCCCAGCATTTT.

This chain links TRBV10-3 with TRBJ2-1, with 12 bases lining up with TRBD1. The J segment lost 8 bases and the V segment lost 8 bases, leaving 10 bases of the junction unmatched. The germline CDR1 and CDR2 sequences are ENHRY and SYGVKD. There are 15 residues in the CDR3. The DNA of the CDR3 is TGTGCCATCGGGCTCCGGGACAGGGGGCTTCATGAGCAGTTCTTC. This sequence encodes CAIGLRDRGLHEQFF.

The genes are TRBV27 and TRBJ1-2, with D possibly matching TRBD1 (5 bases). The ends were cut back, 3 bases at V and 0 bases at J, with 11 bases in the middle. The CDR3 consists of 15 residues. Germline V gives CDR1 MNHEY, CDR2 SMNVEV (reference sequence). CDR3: CASSFGTGSNYGYTF. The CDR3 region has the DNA TGTGCCAGCAGTTTTGGCACAGGTTCTAACTATGGCTACACCTTC.

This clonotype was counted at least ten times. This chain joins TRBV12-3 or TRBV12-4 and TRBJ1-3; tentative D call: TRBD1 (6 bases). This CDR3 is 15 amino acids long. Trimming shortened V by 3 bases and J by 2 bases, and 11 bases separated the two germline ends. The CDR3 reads CASSFTGSTGNTIYF. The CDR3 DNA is TGTGCCAGCAGTTTCACAGGGAGCACTGGAAACACCATATATTTT.

CDR3 nucleotide sequence: TGCGCCAGCAGCGCGACAGGGTCCGGTGTTAACTATGGCTACACCTTC. It translates to CASSATGSGVNYGYTF. J is TRBJ1-2 and V is TRBV5-1; 7 bases are shared with TRBD1. Trimming at V came to 4 bases and at J to 1 base, leaving 10 bases not matched to a gene. CDR1 is SGHRS, CDR2 YFSETQ, per germline. The CDR3 runs to 16 residues.

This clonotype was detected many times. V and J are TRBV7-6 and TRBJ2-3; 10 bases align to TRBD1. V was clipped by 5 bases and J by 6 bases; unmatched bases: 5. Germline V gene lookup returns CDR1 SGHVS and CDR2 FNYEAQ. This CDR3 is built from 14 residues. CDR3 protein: CASSVGTGADTQYF. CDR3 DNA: TGTGCCAGCAGCGTTGGGACAGGGGCCGATACGCAGTATTTT.